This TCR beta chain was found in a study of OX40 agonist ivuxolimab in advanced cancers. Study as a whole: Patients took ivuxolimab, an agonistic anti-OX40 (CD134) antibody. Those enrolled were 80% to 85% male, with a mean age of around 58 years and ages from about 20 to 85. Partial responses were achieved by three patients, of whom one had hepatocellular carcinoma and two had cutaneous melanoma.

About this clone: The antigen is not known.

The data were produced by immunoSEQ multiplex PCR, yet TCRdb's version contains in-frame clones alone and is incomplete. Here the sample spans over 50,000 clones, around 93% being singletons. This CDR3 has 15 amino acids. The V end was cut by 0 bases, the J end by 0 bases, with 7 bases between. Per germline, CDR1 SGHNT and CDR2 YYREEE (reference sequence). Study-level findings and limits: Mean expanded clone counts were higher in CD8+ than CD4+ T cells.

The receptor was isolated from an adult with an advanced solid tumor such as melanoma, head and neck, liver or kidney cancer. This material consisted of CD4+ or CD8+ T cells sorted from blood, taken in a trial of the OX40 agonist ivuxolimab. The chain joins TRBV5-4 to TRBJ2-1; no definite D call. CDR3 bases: TGTGCCAGCAGCTTGGAAGCGTCCTCCTACAATGAGCAGTTCTTC. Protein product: CASSLEASSYNEQFF.